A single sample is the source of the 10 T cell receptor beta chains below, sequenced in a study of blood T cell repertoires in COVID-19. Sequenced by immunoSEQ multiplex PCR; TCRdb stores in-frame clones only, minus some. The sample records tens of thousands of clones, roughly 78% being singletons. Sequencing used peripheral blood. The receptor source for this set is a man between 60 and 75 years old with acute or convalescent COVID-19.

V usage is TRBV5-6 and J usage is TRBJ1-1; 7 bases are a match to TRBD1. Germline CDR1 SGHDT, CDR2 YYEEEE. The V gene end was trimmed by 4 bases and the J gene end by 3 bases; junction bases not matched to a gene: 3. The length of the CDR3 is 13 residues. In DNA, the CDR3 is TGTGCCAGCAGCCCCGACAGGGACACTGAAGCTTTCTTT. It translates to CASSPDRDTEAFF.

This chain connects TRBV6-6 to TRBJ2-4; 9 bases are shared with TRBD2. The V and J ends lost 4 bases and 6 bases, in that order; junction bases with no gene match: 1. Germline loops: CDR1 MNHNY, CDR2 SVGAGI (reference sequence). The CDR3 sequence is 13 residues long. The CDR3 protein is CASSSTSGNIQYF. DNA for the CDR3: TGTGCCAGCAGTTCGACTAGCGGAAACATTCAGTACTTC.

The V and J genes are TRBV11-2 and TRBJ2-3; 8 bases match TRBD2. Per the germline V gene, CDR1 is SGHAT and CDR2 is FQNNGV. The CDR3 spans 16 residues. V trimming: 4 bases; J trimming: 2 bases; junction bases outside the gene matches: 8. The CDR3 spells CASSSNLAGLTDTQYF. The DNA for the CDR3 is TGTGCCAGCAGCTCTAACTTAGCGGGGCTCACAGATACGCAGTATTTT.

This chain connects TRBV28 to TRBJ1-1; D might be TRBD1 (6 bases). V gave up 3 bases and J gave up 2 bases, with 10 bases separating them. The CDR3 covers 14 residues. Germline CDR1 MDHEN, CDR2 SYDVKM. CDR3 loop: CASSLVTGNTEAFF. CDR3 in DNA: TGTGCCAGCAGTTTGGTGACAGGCAACACTGAAGCTTTCTTT. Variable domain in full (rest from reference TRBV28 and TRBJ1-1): DVKVTQSSRYLVKRTGEKVFLECVQDMDHENMFWYRQDPGLGLRLIYFSYDVKMKEKGDIPEGYSVSREKKERFSLILESASTNQTSMYLCASSLVTGNTEAFFGQGTRLTVV.

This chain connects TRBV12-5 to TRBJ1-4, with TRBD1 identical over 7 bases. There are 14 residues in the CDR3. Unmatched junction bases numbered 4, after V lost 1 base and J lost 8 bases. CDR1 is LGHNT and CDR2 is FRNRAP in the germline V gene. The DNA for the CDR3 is TGTGCTAGTGGTTTGGCGACAGGGAGGGAAAAACTGTTTTTT. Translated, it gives CASGLATGREKLFF.

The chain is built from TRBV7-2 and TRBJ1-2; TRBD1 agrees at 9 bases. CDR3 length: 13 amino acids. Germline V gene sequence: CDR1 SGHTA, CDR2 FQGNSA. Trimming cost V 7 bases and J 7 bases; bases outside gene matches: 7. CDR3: CASNGQGRSGYTF. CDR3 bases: TGTGCCAGCAACGGACAGGGGAGATCTGGCTACACCTTC.

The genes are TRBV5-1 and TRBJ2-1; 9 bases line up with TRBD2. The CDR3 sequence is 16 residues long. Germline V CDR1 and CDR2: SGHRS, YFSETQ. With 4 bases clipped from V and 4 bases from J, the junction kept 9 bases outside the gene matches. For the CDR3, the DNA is TGCGCCAGCAGCCGCTCCGGCGGGGGGGCTTACAATGAGCAGTTCTTC. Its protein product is CASSRSGGGAYNEQFF.

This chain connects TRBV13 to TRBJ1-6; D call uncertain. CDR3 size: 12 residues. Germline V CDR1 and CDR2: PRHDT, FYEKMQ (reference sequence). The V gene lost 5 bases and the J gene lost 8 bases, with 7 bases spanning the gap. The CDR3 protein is CASSPSDSPLHF. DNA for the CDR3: TGTGCCAGCAGCCCCTCAGATTCACCCCTCCACTTT. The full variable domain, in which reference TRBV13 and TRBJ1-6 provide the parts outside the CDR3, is AAGVIQSPRHLIKEKRETATLKCYPIPRHDTVYWYQQGPGQDPQFLISFYEKMQSDKGSIPDRFSAQQFSDYHSELNMSSLELGDSALYFCASSPSDSPLHFGNGTRLTVT.

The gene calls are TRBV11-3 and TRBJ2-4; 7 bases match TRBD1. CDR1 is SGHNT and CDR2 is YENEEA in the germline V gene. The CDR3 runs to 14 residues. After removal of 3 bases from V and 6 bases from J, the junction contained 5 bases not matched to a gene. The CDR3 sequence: CASSLTGKGNIQYF. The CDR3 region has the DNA TGTGCCAGCAGCTTGACAGGGAAGGGAAACATTCAGTACTTC.

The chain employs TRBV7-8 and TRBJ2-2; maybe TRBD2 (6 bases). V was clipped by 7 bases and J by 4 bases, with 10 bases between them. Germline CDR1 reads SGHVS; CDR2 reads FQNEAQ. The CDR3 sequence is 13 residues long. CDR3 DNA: TGTGCCAGCACCTTGGGGGGCACCGGGGAGCTGTTTTTT. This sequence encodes CASTLGGTGELFF.